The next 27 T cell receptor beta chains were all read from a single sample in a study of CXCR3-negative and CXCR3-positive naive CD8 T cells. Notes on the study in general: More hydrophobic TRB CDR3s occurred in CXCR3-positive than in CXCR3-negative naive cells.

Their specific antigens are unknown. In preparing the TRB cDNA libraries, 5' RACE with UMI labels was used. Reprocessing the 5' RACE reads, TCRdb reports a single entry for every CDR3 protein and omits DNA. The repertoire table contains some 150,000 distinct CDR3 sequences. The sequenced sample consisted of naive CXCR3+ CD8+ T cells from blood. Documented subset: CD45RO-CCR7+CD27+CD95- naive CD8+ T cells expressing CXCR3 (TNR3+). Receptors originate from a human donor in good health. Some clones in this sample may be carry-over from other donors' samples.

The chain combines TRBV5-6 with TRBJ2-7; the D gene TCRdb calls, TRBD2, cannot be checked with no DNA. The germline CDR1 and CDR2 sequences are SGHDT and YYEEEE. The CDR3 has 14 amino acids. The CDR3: CASSPPGGPEEQYF.

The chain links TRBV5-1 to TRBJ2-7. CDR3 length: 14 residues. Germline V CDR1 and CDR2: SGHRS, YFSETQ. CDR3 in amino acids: CASSWEISSYEQYF.

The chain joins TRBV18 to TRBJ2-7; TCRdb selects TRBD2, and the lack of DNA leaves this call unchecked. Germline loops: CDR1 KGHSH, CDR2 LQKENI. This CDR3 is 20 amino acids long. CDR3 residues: CASSPPGLAGSETIWWEQYF. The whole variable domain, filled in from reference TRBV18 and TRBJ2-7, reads NAGVMQNPRHLVRRRGQEARLRCSPMKGHSHVYWYRQLPEEGLKFMVYLQKENIIDESGMPKERFSAEFPKEGPSILRIQQVVRGDSAAYFCASSPPGLAGSETIWWEQYFGPGTRLTVT.

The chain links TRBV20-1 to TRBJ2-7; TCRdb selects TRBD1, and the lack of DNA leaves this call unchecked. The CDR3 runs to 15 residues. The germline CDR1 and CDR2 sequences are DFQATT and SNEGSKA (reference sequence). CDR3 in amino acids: CSASAGDRGLGEQYF.

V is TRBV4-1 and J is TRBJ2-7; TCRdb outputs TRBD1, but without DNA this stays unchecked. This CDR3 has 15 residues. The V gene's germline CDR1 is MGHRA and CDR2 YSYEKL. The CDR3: CASSQDSQGGYEQYF.

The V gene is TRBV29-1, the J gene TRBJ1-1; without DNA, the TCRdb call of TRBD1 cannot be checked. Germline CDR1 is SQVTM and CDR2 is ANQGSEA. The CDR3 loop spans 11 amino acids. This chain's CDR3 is CSVEGGSEAFF.

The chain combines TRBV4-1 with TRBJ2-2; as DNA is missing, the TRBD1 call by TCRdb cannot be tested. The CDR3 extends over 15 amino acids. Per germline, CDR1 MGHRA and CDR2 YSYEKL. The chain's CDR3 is CASSHPGAGTGELFF.

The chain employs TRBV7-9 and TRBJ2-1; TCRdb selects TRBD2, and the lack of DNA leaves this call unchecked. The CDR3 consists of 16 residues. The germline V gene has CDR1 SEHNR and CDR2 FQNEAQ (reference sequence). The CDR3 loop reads CASSSSGALLNNEQFF.

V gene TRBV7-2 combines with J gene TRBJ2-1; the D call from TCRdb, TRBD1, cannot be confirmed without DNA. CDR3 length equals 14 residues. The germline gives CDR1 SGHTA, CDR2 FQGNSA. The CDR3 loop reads CASSPPDSYNEQFF. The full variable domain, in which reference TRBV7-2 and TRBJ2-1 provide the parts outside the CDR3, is GAGVSQSPSNKVTEKGKDVELRCDPISGHTALYWYRQSLGQGLEFLIYFQGNSAPDKSGLPSDRFSAERTGGSVSTLTIQRTQQEDSAVYLCASSPPDSYNEQFFGPGTRLTVL.

This CDR3 is CASTVFKGGDEQFF. The V and J genes are TRBV4-1 and TRBJ2-1; without DNA, the TCRdb call of TRBD1 cannot be checked. Germline V lookup: CDR1 MGHRA, CDR2 YSYEKL. The length of the CDR3 is 14 residues.

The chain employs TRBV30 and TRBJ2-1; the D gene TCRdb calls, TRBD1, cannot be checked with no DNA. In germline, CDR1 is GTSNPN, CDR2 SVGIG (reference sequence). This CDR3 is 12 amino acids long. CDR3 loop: CAWSSLGDEQFF.

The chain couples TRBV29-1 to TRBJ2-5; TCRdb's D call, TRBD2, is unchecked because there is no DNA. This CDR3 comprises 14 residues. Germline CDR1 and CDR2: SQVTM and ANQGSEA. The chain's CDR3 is CSVELAGSQETQYF.

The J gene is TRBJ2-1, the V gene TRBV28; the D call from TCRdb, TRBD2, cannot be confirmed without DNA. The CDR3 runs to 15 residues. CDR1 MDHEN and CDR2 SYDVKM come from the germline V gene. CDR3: CASSFLASGSNEQFF.

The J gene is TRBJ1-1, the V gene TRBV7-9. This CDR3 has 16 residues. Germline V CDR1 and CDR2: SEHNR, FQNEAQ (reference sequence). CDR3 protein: CASSLEGVGGYTEAFF.

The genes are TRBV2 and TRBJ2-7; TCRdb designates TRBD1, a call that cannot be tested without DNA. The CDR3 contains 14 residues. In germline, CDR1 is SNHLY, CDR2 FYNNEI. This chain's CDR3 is CAWCFPRAPYEQYF.

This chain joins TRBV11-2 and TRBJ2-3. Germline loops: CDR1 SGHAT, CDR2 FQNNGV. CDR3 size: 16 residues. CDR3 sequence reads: CASSFDITARTDTQYF.

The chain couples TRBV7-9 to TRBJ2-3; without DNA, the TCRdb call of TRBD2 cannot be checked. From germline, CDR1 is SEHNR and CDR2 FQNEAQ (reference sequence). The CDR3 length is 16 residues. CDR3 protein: CASSLYREVPTDTQYF.

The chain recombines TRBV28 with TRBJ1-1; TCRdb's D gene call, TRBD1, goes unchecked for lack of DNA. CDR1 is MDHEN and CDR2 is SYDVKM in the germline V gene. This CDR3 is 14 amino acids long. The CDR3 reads CASSLLGVNTEAFF.

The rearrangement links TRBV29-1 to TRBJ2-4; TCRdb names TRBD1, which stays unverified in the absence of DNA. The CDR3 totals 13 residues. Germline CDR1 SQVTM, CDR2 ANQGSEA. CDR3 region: CSVELGTKNIQYF.

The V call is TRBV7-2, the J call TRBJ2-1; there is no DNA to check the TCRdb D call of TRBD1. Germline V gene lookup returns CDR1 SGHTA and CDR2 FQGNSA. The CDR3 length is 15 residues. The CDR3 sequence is CASSPLWGAYNEQFF.

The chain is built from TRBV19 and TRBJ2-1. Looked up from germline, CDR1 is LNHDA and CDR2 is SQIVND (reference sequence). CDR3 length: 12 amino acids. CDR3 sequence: CASSMVTREQFF.

CDR3 loop: CASSPGTSGIQETQYF. The chain is built from TRBV7-9 and TRBJ2-5; the TCRdb call, TRBD2, lacks DNA for checking. In germline, CDR1 is SEHNR, CDR2 FQNEAQ (reference sequence). The CDR3 covers 16 residues.

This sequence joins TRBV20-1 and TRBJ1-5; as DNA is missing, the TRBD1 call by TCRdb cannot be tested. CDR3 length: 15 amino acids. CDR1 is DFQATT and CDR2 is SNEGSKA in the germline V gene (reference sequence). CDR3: CSAHRDGSPNQPQHF.

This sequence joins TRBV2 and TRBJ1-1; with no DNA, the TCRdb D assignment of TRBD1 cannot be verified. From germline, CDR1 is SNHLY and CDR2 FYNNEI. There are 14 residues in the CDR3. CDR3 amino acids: CASRTGGVNTEAFF.

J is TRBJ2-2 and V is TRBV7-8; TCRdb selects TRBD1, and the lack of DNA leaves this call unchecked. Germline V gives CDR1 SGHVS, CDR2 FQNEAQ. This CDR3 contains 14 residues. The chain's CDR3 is CASSGQGNTGELFF.

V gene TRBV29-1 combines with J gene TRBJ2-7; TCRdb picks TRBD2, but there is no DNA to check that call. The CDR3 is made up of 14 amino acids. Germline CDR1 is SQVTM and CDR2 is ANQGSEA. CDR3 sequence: CSVMSGTESYEQYF.

This CDR3 is CASSPLGQSYEQYF. V and J are TRBV7-9 and TRBJ2-7; TCRdb names TRBD1, which stays unverified in the absence of DNA. The CDR3 is 14 residues long. Germline V CDR1 and CDR2: SEHNR, FQNEAQ (reference sequence).